The 18 T cell receptor beta chains listed next were all sequenced from one sample in a study of cytomegalovirus exposure and HLA in healthy donors. PCR used 60 Vbeta primers and 13 Jbeta primers. The table came from immunoSEQ multiplex PCR; TCRdb's copy has only in-frame clones and leaves some out. The data contain roughly 290,000 clones, about 80% of them singletons. The sample consisted of PBMCs. These receptors originate from a girl aged 2-9 years in good health and CMV-seronegative.

This clone was detected a few times. CDR3 loop: CASSITGVRSYEQYF. Here the CDR3 DNA reads TGTGCCAGCAGTATCACAGGGGTTCGTTCCTACGAGCAGTACTTC. The chain employs TRBV28 and TRBJ2-7, with TRBD1 matching 7 bases. The CDR3 length is 15 residues. V shed 5 bases, J shed 1 base, and the junction held 8 bases outside the gene matches. The germline gives CDR1 MDHEN, CDR2 SYDVKM. Using reference TRBV28 and TRBJ2-7 for the parts outside the CDR3, the full variable domain is DVKVTQSSRYLVKRTGEKVFLECVQDMDHENMFWYRQDPGLGLRLIYFSYDVKMKEKGDIPEGYSVSREKKERFSLILESASTNQTSMYLCASSITGVRSYEQYFGPGTRLTVT.

The chain employs TRBV19 and TRBJ2-6; TRBD1 agrees at 7 bases. Per germline, CDR1 LNHDA and CDR2 SQIVND (reference sequence). The CDR3 length is 15 residues. J lost 5 bases, V lost 6 bases, and 7 bases had no gene match. CDR3 region: CASSEQGKWANVLTF. The CDR3 DNA reads as TGTGCCAGTAGCGAACAGGGGAAGTGGGCCAACGTCCTGACTTTC.

This chain connects TRBV4-2 to TRBJ1-2; 8 bases align to TRBD1. Germline assignment: CDR1 LGHNA and CDR2 YNFKEQ. Trimming at V came to 1 base and at J to 4 bases, leaving 8 bases not matched to a gene. The CDR3 contains 16 residues. The CDR3 loop reads CASSQAYPDRAYGYTF. In DNA form, the CDR3 reads TGTGCCAGCAGCCAAGCGTATCCGGACAGGGCCTATGGCTACACCTTC.

CDR3 in amino acids: CASSYGRDTQYF. In DNA form, the CDR3 reads TGTGCCAGCAGTTACGGGAGGGATACGCAGTATTTT. The chain uses TRBV6-5 and TRBJ2-3; tentative D call: TRBD2 (6 bases). The CDR3 is 12 residues long. Germline lookup yields CDR1 MNHEY and CDR2 SVGAGI. V was cut by 2 bases and J by 6 bases, with 6 bases left in between.

The rearrangement uses TRBV18 and TRBJ2-7; 7 nucleotides align to TRBD1. With V trimmed by 2 bases and J by 3 bases, 7 bases remained unmatched. Germline lookup yields CDR1 KGHSH and CDR2 LQKENI. The CDR3 has 15 residues. The CDR3 sequence: CASSPARTGYYEQYF. In DNA form, the CDR3 reads TGTGCCAGCTCACCAGCGAGGACAGGCTACTACGAGCAGTACTTC.

The count of this clone is one. This rearrangement joins TRBV2 to TRBJ1-6; D is unresolved. This CDR3 has 16 residues. Trimming stripped 0 bases from V and 0 bases from J, with 6 bases between. Germline V gene lookup returns CDR1 SNHLY and CDR2 FYNNEI. The CDR3 loop is CASSEAWSSYNSPLHF. DNA of the CDR3: TGTGCCAGCAGTGAAGCGTGGAGCTCCTATAATTCACCCCTCCACTTT.

With respect to this clone: Other DNA sequences from this sample encode an identical CDR3 as well. As DNA, the CDR3 is TGTGCCAGCAGCTCAGGGCAGGGTGGGAATCAGCCCCAGCATTTT. As protein: CASSSGQGGNQPQHF. The chain is built from TRBV28 and TRBJ1-5; a possible D gene is TRBD1 (5 bases). V dropped 6 bases and J dropped 4 bases, with 16 bases sitting between them. CDR1 and CDR2 from the germline V gene are MDHEN and SYDVKM. The CDR3 contains 15 residues.

The rearrangement joins TRBV2 to TRBJ1-5, with TRBD1 as a possible D gene (6 bases). Germline-derived CDR1 and CDR2 are SNHLY and FYNNEI. The V and J ends lost 3 bases and 1 base respectively, with 19 bases between them. The CDR3 is 18 amino acids. In DNA form, the CDR3 reads TGTGCCAGCAGTGATCCTTCACAGGGAATTAGGAGCAATCAGCCCCAGCATTTT. This encodes CASSDPSQGIRSNQPQHF.

This clone was counted a single time. The chain joins TRBV6-6 to TRBJ2-7; D is ambiguous. Deletions cut 6 bases from V and 0 bases from J, with 9 bases between. The V gene's germline CDR1 is MNHNY and CDR2 SVGAGI (reference sequence). The CDR3 is 13 residues long. In DNA, the CDR3 is TGTGCCAGCAGAACACAGCCCTCCTACGAGCAGTACTTC. This encodes CASRTQPSYEQYF.

The rearrangement joins TRBV6-5 to TRBJ2-7, with D possibly matching TRBD1 (6 bases). The CDR3 sequence is 14 residues long. Germline V gene data show CDR1 as MNHEY and CDR2 as SVGAGI. V lost 3 bases, J lost 1 base, and 10 bases lay in between. DNA for the CDR3: TGTGCCAGCAGTTATGTACAGGGATCCTACGAGCAGTACTTC. Its protein product is CASSYVQGSYEQYF.

The chain employs TRBV5-1 and TRBJ2-1; a possible D gene is TRBD2 (7 bases). V lost 0 bases and J lost 5, with 15 bases in between. The V gene's germline CDR1 is SGHRS and CDR2 YFSETQ. The CDR3 loop spans 16 amino acids. The CDR3 DNA is TGCGCCAGCAGCTTGGTCGGGGGGCCCATTAACAATGAGCAGTTCTTC. It yields the protein CASSLVGGPINNEQFF.

This clone showed up just once. This chain uses TRBV2 with TRBJ2-4, with a possible D match to TRBD2 (6 bases). The CDR3 consists of 14 residues. The germline V gene encodes CDR1 SNHLY and CDR2 FYNNEI. Between the trimmed V and J ends, which lost 4 bases and 0 bases, there was a span of 7 bases. CDR3 sequence reads: CASSGGLAKNIQYF. CDR3 bases: TGTGCCAGCAGTGGGGGACTAGCCAAAAACATTCAGTACTTC. Complete variable domain (other parts from reference TRBV2 and TRBJ2-4): EPEVTQTPSHQVTQMGQEVILRCVPISNHLYFYWYRQILGQKVEFLVSFYNNEISEKSEIFDDQFSVERPDGSNFTLKIRSTKLEDSAMYFCASSGGLAKNIQYFGAGTRLSVL.

The V and J genes are TRBV4-1 and TRBJ2-2, with D possibly being TRBD1 (6 bases). Germline V CDR1 and CDR2: MGHRA, YSYEKL. CDR3 length: 16 amino acids. V lost 0 bases and J lost 6, with 14 bases in between. This chain's CDR3 is CASSQEYRVTAGELFF. The DNA of the CDR3 is TGCGCCAGCAGCCAAGAGTACAGGGTGACGGCCGGGGAGCTGTTTTTT.

Concerning this clone: The same CDR3 also results from other DNA sequences found in this sample. This sequence joins TRBV6-5 and TRBJ1-3, with D hard to call. Germline V gene lookup returns CDR1 MNHEY and CDR2 SVGAGI. The CDR3 spans 14 residues. The V end was cut by 5 bases, the J end by 0 bases, with 8 bases between. CDR3 loop: CASSGGLSGNTIYF. In nucleotides, the CDR3 is TGTGCCAGCAGTGGCGGACTCTCTGGAAACACCATATATTTT.

The chain links TRBV6-5 to TRBJ2-7; D possibly corresponds to TRBD2 (6 bases). The CDR3 covers 14 residues. The germline gives CDR1 MNHEY, CDR2 SVGAGI. Deletions cut 0 bases from V and 4 bases from J, with 10 bases between. Here the CDR3 DNA reads TGTGCCAGCAGTTACTCGAGCGGGTGGTACGAGCAGTACTTC. This gives the protein CASSYSSGWYEQYF.

In nucleotides, the CDR3 is TGTGCCAGCATATACAGGTTCTCTGGGGCCAACGTCCTGACTTTC. It encodes CASIYRFSGANVLTF. V usage is TRBV2 and J usage is TRBJ2-6, with D possibly TRBD1 on 5 matching bases. V lost 7 bases and J lost 0, with 10 bases in between. Germline-derived CDR1 and CDR2 are SNHLY and FYNNEI. The CDR3 contains 15 residues.

This chain links TRBV7-9 with TRBJ2-1, with D tentatively TRBD1 (5 bases). V was clipped by 1 base and J by 9 bases, with 19 bases between them. The CDR3 contains 16 residues. Germline V gene data show CDR1 as SEHNR and CDR2 as FQNEAQ (reference sequence). The CDR3, as DNA: TGTGCCAGCAGCTTAGAGATAGGTACGCAGGGTCGTGAGCAGTTCTTC. Its translation: CASSLEIGTQGREQFF.

This clone was seen only a few times. The DNA for the CDR3 is TGCGCCAGCAGCCGTCTTCCCCCAGAGACCCAGTACTTC. It yields the protein CASSRLPPETQYF. This chain joins TRBV5-1 and TRBJ2-5, with unresolved D. V shed 4 bases and J shed 4 bases, with 11 bases lying between them. Germline-derived CDR1 and CDR2 are SGHRS and YFSETQ. This CDR3 has 13 amino acids.